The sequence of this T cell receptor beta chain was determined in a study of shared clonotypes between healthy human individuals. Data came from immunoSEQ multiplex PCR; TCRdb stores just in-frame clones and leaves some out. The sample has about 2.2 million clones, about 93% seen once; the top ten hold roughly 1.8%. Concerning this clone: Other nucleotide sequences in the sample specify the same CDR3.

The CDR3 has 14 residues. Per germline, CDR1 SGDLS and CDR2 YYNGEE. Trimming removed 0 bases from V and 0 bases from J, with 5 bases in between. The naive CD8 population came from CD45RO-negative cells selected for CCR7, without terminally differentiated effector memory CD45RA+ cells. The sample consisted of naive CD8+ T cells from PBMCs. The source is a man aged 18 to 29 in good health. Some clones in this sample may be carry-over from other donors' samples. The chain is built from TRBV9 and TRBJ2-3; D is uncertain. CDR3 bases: TGTGCCAGCAGCGTAGCCGTCAGCACAGATACGCAGTATTTT. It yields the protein CASSVAVSTDTQYF.